Listed below are T cell receptor beta chains from one sample, sequenced in a study of CD8 T cells in Susac syndrome. Via MiXCR, TCRdb re-called the immunoSEQ multiplex PCR reads, giving one row per CDR3 protein. The table has 150,000 or so distinct CDR3 sequences, 85% to 95% seen once; the top ten hold roughly 0.16%. Sample: CD4+ T cells from PBMCs. The receptors shown here come from a human donor with Susac syndrome. The CDR3 runs from the conserved cysteine through the conserved F or W. Fields, in order: J gene, D gene, clone size, V gene, CDR3 protein. D genes are given only for firm matches. Not every row has a clone size; where given, it reads once, few, many or a size class.

TRBJ1-1	-	-	TRBV2	CASSEAGFTEAFF
TRBJ2-2	TRBD1	-	TRBV9	CASNPGGTGELFF
TRBJ1-1	-	-	TRBV7-2	CASSLGQRGAEAFF
TRBJ1-1	TRBD1	-	TRBV29-1	CSVSVGGGGTEAFF
TRBJ2-7	-	-	TRBV7-9	CASSFGRVTYEQYF
TRBJ1-2	-	-	TRBV21-1	CASSKGAGDGYTF
TRBJ1-5	-	-	TRBV12-3/TRBV12-4	CASSLAGELNQPQHF
TRBJ1-1	-	-	TRBV29-1	CSVASGVNTEAFF
TRBJ1-5	TRBD1	-	TRBV12-3/TRBV12-4	CASSLVDRGQPQHF
TRBJ2-5	-	-	TRBV5-1	CASSISSNQETQYF
TRBJ2-1	-	-	TRBV27	CASGAPADNEQFF
TRBJ2-2	-	-	TRBV3-1	CASSQDRLTANTGELFF
TRBJ2-1	-	-	TRBV9	CASSVSSRQPYNEQFF
TRBJ2-2	TRBD2	-	TRBV13	CASSLGLAGPRGNTGELFF
TRBJ1-2	-	-	TRBV7-2	CASSVTPTHYGYTF
TRBJ2-5	TRBD1	-	TRBV5-1	CASSLGDREQETQYF
TRBJ1-2	-	-	TRBV27	CASSLHGERTLKPDTF
TRBJ2-5	-	-	TRBV2	CASSGLQETQYF
TRBJ2-1	-	-	TRBV5-1	CASSSGTPSYNEQFF
TRBJ2-5	-	few	TRBV12-3/TRBV12-4	CASSLSGETQYF
TRBJ2-3	-	-	TRBV20-1	CSANGDSTDTQYF
TRBJ1-5	-	-	TRBV29-1	CSVGGNQPQHF
TRBJ1-1	TRBD1	-	TRBV12-3/TRBV12-4	CASRDRSTEAFF
TRBJ2-3	TRBD2	-	TRBV20-1	CSAEGGLASRTDTQYF
TRBJ2-3	-	once	TRBV12-3/TRBV12-4	CASRSYPGPSGDTQYF
TRBJ1-6	-	-	TRBV21-1	CASSKGAGLNRCSYNSPLHF
TRBJ1-5	-	-	TRBV7-9	CASSLALGDNQPQHF
TRBJ1-4	-	-	TRBV7-2	CASSEIRGGKLFF
TRBJ2-7	TRBD2	-	TRBV12-3/TRBV12-4	CASSPGGLAGSGEQYF
TRBJ2-7	TRBD2	-	TRBV3-1	CASSQTGLAGSEQYF
TRBJ2-5	TRBD2	-	TRBV20-1	CSAFSRAGGGETQYF
TRBJ2-7	TRBD2	-	TRBV20-1	CSARVPGGGGEQYF
TRBJ1-5	TRBD1	-	TRBV2	CASSPTGSQPQHF
TRBJ1-1	-	-	TRBV10-3	CAISEQGKNTEAFF
TRBJ1-1	-	once	TRBV6-5	CASSDRNSRPAFF
TRBJ2-5	-	-	TRBV11-3	CASSPTLSGRGLTQYF
TRBJ2-2	TRBD2	-	TRBV7-6	CASSQTSATGELFF
TRBJ2-3	TRBD2	-	TRBV29-1	CSVSGTSTDTQYF
TRBJ1-1	-	-	TRBV29-1	CSSRQNTEAFF
TRBJ1-1	-	-	TRBV20-1	CSAPNRASEAFF
TRBJ2-5	TRBD2	-	TRBV15	CATSRDQRGGEETQYF
TRBJ1-2	TRBD1	-	TRBV29-1	CSVRAEDRGRGGYTF
TRBJ2-1	TRBD1	-	TRBV12-3/TRBV12-4	CASSPGQGPNEQFF
TRBJ2-7	TRBD1	once	TRBV7-9	CASSFPGQGAREQYF
TRBJ1-6	-	-	TRBV3-1	CASSLDSVNSPLHF
TRBJ2-4	-	-	TRBV6-2/TRBV6-3	CASSSGTPLAKNIQYF
TRBJ1-2	-	few	TRBV11-2	CASSPGRTYGYTF
TRBJ1-1	-	-	TRBV29-1	CSATEGTGNTEAFF
TRBJ1-2	-	-	TRBV20-1	CSASQGENGYTF
TRBJ2-3	TRBD2	-	TRBV9	CASRPITSVDTQYF
TRBJ1-1	-	once	TRBV7-3	CASSLTSNGNTEAFF
TRBJ1-1	TRBD1	-	TRBV20-1	CSARVPPGQGAFF
TRBJ1-2	-	once	TRBV4-1	CASSQGEQGGGYTF
TRBJ1-1	-	-	TRBV12-3/TRBV12-4	CASSLLGTEAFF
TRBJ1-1	-	-	TRBV29-1	CSVATSENTEAFF
TRBJ1-6	-	-	TRBV6-6	CASSGRDTSSPLHF
TRBJ2-3	-	-	TRBV24-1	CATSGGGGLSSTDTQYF
TRBJ2-4	-	few	TRBV4-2	CASSQESGILNIQYF
TRBJ2-7	-	-	TRBV29-1	CSVSRQVGYEQYF